This T cell receptor beta chain was recorded in a study of blood T cell repertoires in COVID-19. Study in general: From the United States, Italy and Spain came samples of acute and convalescent COVID-19.

The CDR3 has 14 amino acids. From germline, CDR1 is SGHAT and CDR2 FQNNGV. With 5 bases clipped from V and 1 base from J, the junction kept 4 bases outside the gene matches. In the original workflow: Nucleated cell number was recorded as an estimate derived from reference gene primer amplification. Sequenced by immunoSEQ multiplex PCR; TCRdb stores in-frame clones only, minus some. V, J and clone size were drawn from that table, and D and trimming were deduced from the DNA. Of 70,000 to 90,000 clones listed, approximately 81% are singletons. This sequence joins TRBV11-2 and TRBJ1-1; 7 nucleotides match TRBD1. The clonotype was recovered from a woman aged 55-75 years with acute or convalescent COVID-19. The specimen was peripheral blood. The CDR3 reads CASSLQGKNTEAFF. As DNA, the CDR3 is TGTGCCAGCAGCCTACAGGGGAAGAACACTGAAGCTTTCTTT.